The 30 T cell receptor beta chains below all came from one sample that was sequenced in a study of molecular identifiers for immune sequencing clone quantification listed by TCRdb under 2018. The library was prepared using PCR. Reads for this sample came from a NextSeq 500. TCRdb reran the public reads through fastp at Q25 and MiXCR, keeping productive beta chains. When rows share a CDR3 protein, they turn into one entry using the most common DNA and genes. A total of approximately 500,000 distinct CDR3 sequences appear in this sample, roughly 26% of them only once. Together, the top ten hold around 0.78% of the sample. The sample taken for sequencing was naive CD8+ T cells from blood, with Jurkat cell RNA spiked in. The cell subset or site label of this sample denotes: FACS-sorted CD8+CD4-CCR7+CD45RA+ naive T cells. The receptor set was obtained from a human donor in good health. Some libraries in this study had Jurkat cell RNA spiked in.

There are a few counts of this clonotype. The rearrangement uses TRBV27 and TRBJ2-7, with D perhaps assigned TRBD1 or TRBD2 (7 bases each). The germline gives CDR1 MNHEY, CDR2 SMNVEV (reference sequence). This CDR3 region has 15 residues. Deletions cut 5 bases from V and 0 bases from J, with 14 bases between. The CDR3 loop is CASSTQGGSSYEQYF. The CDR3 DNA reads as TGTGCCAGCAGTACGCAGGGGGGGAGCTCCTACGAGCAGTACTTC.

The chain carries TRBV7-9 and TRBJ1-4; a possible D gene is TRBD1 (5 bases). The germline V and J ends were trimmed by 3 bases and 6 bases, with 20 bases remaining between them. The CDR3 runs 17 residues. Germline V lookup: CDR1 SEHNR, CDR2 FQNEAQ (reference sequence). The CDR3 sequence: CASSFGSLGPTHEKLFF. Written as DNA, the CDR3 is TGTGCCAGCAGCTTCGGTTCGTTGGGACCGACGCATGAAAAACTGTTTTTT. The full variable domain, with the rest looked up from reference TRBV7-9 and TRBJ1-4, is DTGVSQNPRHKITKRGQNVTFRCDPISEHNRLYWYRQTLGQGPEFLTYFQNEAQLEKSRLLSDRFSAERPKGSFSTLEIQRTEQGDSAMYLCASSFGSLGPTHEKLFFGSGTQLSVL.

In this sample, this clonotype turned up a few times. The J gene is TRBJ2-1, the V gene TRBV9; D gene ambiguous. There are 10 residues in the CDR3. CDR1 and CDR2 from the germline V gene are SGDLS and YYNGEE. Deletions cut 4 bases from V and 9 bases from J, with 5 bases between. DNA for the CDR3: TGTGCCAGCAGCCCCATTGAGCAGTTCTTC. Its translation: CASSPIEQFF.

This clonotype occurred many times. The J gene is TRBJ1-6, the V gene TRBV28; D gene uncertain. The CDR3 contains 16 residues. Trimming stripped 5 bases from V and 0 bases from J, with 11 bases between. Germline CDR1 is MDHEN and CDR2 is SYDVKM. CDR3 nucleotide sequence: TGTGCCAGCAGTCCGGCCCCGAGCTCCTATAATTCACCCCTCCACTTT. Protein sequence: CASSPAPSSYNSPLHF.

The sample holds many counts of this clonotype. V usage is TRBV21-1 and J usage is TRBJ2-3; the table calls TRBD2, which could not be checked here. TRBV21-1 is a pseudogene segment. The CDR3 sequence is 15 residues long. The CDR3 bases are TGTGCCAGCAGCGCTAGCGGAGGCGAGTCAGATACGCAGTATTTT. As protein: CASSASGGESDTQYF.

This clonotype showed up many times. The chain carries TRBV4-1 and TRBJ2-3; D ambiguous. The V gene lost 6 bases and the J gene lost 1 base, with 2 bases spanning the gap. In germline, CDR1 is MGHRA, CDR2 YSYEKL. The CDR3 has 11 amino acids. Written as DNA, the CDR3 is TGCGCCAGCAGAGGCACAGATACGCAGTATTTT. Protein product: CASRGTDTQYF.

This clonotype came up many times. The CDR3 region is CSATDSLNTEAFF. The CDR3 DNA sequence: TGCAGCGCTACGGACAGTTTGAACACTGAAGCTTTCTTT. The gene calls are TRBV29-1 and TRBJ1-1; D is possibly TRBD1 (6 bases). Trimming took 7 bases from V and 0 from J, leaving 12 bases between them. The CDR3 loop spans 13 amino acids. Germline assignment: CDR1 SQVTM and CDR2 ANQGSEA. The whole variable domain, filled in from reference TRBV29-1 and TRBJ1-1, reads SAVISQKPSRDICQRGTSLTIQCQVDSQVTMMFWYRQQPGQSLTLIATANQGSEATYESGFVIDKFPISRPNLTFSTLTVSNMSPEDSSIYLCSATDSLNTEAFFGQGTRLTVV.

For this clonotype: A much larger clone lies one base from this, so it may be a read error. The chain uses TRBV2 and TRBJ2-7, with D possibly matching TRBD1 (5 bases). Per the germline V gene, CDR1 is SNHLY and CDR2 is FYNNEI. The CDR3 runs 16 residues. For the CDR3, the DNA is TGTGCCAGCAGTGGGTCAGGGCACCTGAACTCCTACGGGCAGTACTTC. Protein product: CASSGSGHLNSYGQYF. Combining the CDR3 with reference TRBV2 and TRBJ2-7 gives the whole variable domain EPEVTQTPSHQVTQMGQEVILRCVPISNHLYFYWYRQILGQKVEFLVSFYNNEISEKSEIFDDQFSVERPDGSNFTLKIRSTKLEDSAMYFCASSGSGHLNSYGQYFGPGTRLTVT.

A word on this clonotype: A much larger clone sits a single nucleotide away, making a read error possible. V and J are TRBV7-2 and TRBJ2-1; no reliable D call. The CDR3 consists of 16 residues. The germline V gene encodes CDR1 SGHTA and CDR2 FQGNSA. V gave up 1 base and J gave up 5 bases, with 15 bases separating them. DNA of the CDR3: TGTGCCAGCAGCTTAGATATGGGCAGGTCCCACAATGAGCAGTTCTTC. This encodes CASSLDMGRSHNEQFF.

This clonotype came up once. Just one base apart from a much larger clone, this may be a read error. As the CDR3 is not closed by the conserved phenylalanine or tryptophan, this likely results from a read error. The V and J genes are TRBV4-1 and TRBJ1-3; D uncertain. Germline values: CDR1 MGHRA, CDR2 YSYEKL. With 1 base removed from V and 0 bases from J, the gap between germline ends came to 10 bases. The CDR3 runs 16 residues. DNA of the CDR3: TGCGCCAGCAGCCAAGCGGCTCGAGTCTCTGGAAACACCATATATTTA. It is translated as CASSQAARVSGNTIYL.

Of note for this clonotype: The germline gene is not matched at one end of the junction; a read error may be the cause. This chain joins TRBV25-1 and TRBJ2-7, with D uncertain. The CDR3 consists of 12 residues. CDR1 is MGHDK, CDR2 SYGVNS, per germline. CDR3: CASSYAPYKQYF. CDR3 DNA: TGTGCCAGCTCGTACGCTCCCTACAAGCAGTACTTC.

This rearrangement joins TRBV6-6 to TRBJ2-5, with D perhaps TRBD1 or TRBD2 (6 bases each). The CDR3 has 15 residues. Germline CDR1 is MNHNY and CDR2 is SVGAGI (reference sequence). Trimming removed 2 bases at V and 5 bases at J, with 15 bases between. The CDR3 nucleotides read TGTGCCAGCAGTTACCTTAACAGGGCGGGGGAGACCCAGTACTTC. Protein product: CASSYLNRAGETQYF.

The rearrangement joins TRBV7-2 to TRBJ2-7; 7 nucleotides align to TRBD1. The J call is in doubt because the DNA end fits TRBJ2-1 better. From germline, CDR1 is SGHTA and CDR2 FQGNSA. The length of the CDR3 is 14 residues. CDR3 in amino acids: CASSLGQGQWEQFF. For the CDR3, the DNA is TGTGCCAGCAGCTTAGGACAGGGCCAATGGGAGCAGTTCTTC.

This clonotype has a count of ten or more. CDR3 bases: TGCGCCAGCAGCCAAGATCTAGGCCAGTTCTCTGGGGCCAACGTCCTGACTTTC. Its protein is CASSQDLGQFSGANVLTF. The chain has TRBV4-3 and TRBJ2-6; the D is unclear. The V and J ends lost 0 bases and 0 bases respectively, with 12 bases between them. There are 18 residues in the CDR3. The germline V gene has CDR1 LGHNA and CDR2 YSLEER.

This clonotype was found a few times. The V gene is TRBV27, the J gene TRBJ2-1; a possible D gene is TRBD2 (7 bases). V gave up 3 bases and J gave up 9 bases, with 15 bases separating them. Germline V lookup: CDR1 MNHEY, CDR2 SMNVEV (reference sequence). CDR3 length equals 14 residues. The CDR3 sequence: CASSFVGGLGEQFF. The CDR3 coding sequence is TGTGCCAGCAGTTTTGTGGGGGGGCTCGGTGAGCAGTTCTTC.

The chain couples TRBV5-3 to TRBJ1-2; 9 bases are shared with TRBD1. TRBV5-3 qualifies as an ORF whose function is uncertain. The CDR3 is 18 amino acids. Trimming at V came to 8 bases and at J to 1 base, leaving 18 bases not matched to a gene. Written as DNA, the CDR3 is TGTGCCAGCAGGGTAATGGGACAGGGCTTCAATGTTAACTATGGCTACACCTTC. Its translation is CASRVMGQGFNVNYGYTF.

The chain joins TRBV5-1 to TRBJ2-5, with D perhaps matching TRBD2 (5 bases). The CDR3 runs to 13 residues. The germline V gene has CDR1 SGHRS and CDR2 YFSETQ. The germline V and J ends were trimmed by 4 bases and 2 bases, with 9 bases remaining between them. The CDR3 is CASSDDYQETQYF. The CDR3 DNA sequence: TGCGCCAGCAGCGACGACTATCAAGAGACCCAGTACTTC.

As regards this clonotype: A much more abundant neighbour one base away suggests this may be a read error. The chain couples TRBV6-5 to TRBJ1-6; the D is unclear. Germline CDR1 MNHEY, CDR2 SVGAGI. Between the trimmed V and J ends, which lost 5 bases and 12 bases, there was a span of 14 bases. There are 13 residues in the CDR3. CDR3 sequence (DNA): TGTGCCAGCAGTACCTGGGCCGGAGGACCCCTCCACTTT. It codes for CASSTWAGGPLHF.

CDR3 amino acids: CSAREFGQGLNIQYF. CDR3 sequence (DNA): TGCAGTGCTAGAGAGTTTGGGCAGGGTTTGAACATTCAGTACTTC. This chain connects TRBV20-1 to TRBJ2-4, with D possibly TRBD1 on 5 matching bases. V gave up 0 bases and J gave up 7 bases, with 16 bases separating them. This CDR3 contains 15 residues. Germline lookup yields CDR1 DFQATT and CDR2 SNEGSKA (reference sequence).

Worth noting for this clonotype: A read error may account for a junction end that differs from germline. The chain is built from TRBV13 and TRBJ2-1, with D possibly TRBD1 on 5 matching bases. CDR3 length: 15 amino acids. Germline assignment: CDR1 PRHDT and CDR2 FYEKMQ (reference sequence). The CDR3, as DNA: TGTGCCAGCAGCTTACAGGGCCCATCCTACAATGAGCGGTTCTTC. Translation gives CASSLQGPSYNERFF.

This clonotype was counted ten times or more. The genes are TRBV29-1 and TRBJ1-1; D gene uncertain. Trimming removed 4 bases at V and 4 bases at J, with 13 bases between. This CDR3 spans 13 amino acids. Germline loops: CDR1 SQVTM, CDR2 ANQGSEA. CDR3 sequence: CSVVGSRGTEAFF. The CDR3 DNA follows: TGCAGCGTTGTAGGGAGTCGGGGCACTGAAGCTTTCTTT.

This clonotype has ten or more counts. J is TRBJ1-1 and V is TRBV28, with D unresolved. Germline V gives CDR1 MDHEN, CDR2 SYDVKM. The CDR3 runs to 12 residues. Trimming pared 6 bases from V and 5 bases from J, leaving 10 bases between. The CDR3 loop reads CASSPTRTEAFF. DNA of the CDR3: TGTGCCAGCAGCCCTACGAGGACTGAAGCTTTCTTT.

This chain uses TRBV13 with TRBJ1-4, with 11 bases matching TRBD1. This CDR3 contains 15 residues. Germline V gene lookup returns CDR1 PRHDT and CDR2 FYEKMQ (reference sequence). V dropped 3 bases and J dropped 7; count of bases not matched to a gene: 4. The DNA of the CDR3 is TGTGCCAGCAGCTTTCTGGACAGGGGGCGTGAAAAACTGTTTTTT. This gives the protein CASSFLDRGREKLFF. Variable domain in full (rest from reference TRBV13 and TRBJ1-4): AAGVIQSPRHLIKEKRETATLKCYPIPRHDTVYWYQQGPGQDPQFLISFYEKMQSDKGSIPDRFSAQQFSDYHSELNMSSLELGDSALYFCASSFLDRGREKLFFGSGTQLSVL.

On this clonotype itself: A much larger clone lies one base from this, so it may be a read error. The rearrangement joins TRBV5-5 to TRBJ2-7; D uncertain. V dropped 4 bases and J dropped 6 bases, with 23 bases sitting between them. Germline V gives CDR1 SGHKS, CDR2 YYEKEE (reference sequence). This CDR3 has 16 residues. The CDR3 loop is CASSPAAGASAPEQYF. The CDR3 DNA follows: TGTGCCAGCAGCCCGGCCGCAGGAGCATCGGCTCCCGAGCAGTACTTC.

This chain connects TRBV5-6 to TRBJ2-1, with unresolved D. Per the germline V gene, CDR1 is SGHDT and CDR2 is YYEEEE. The CDR3 covers 16 residues. Trimming removed 0 bases from V and 0 bases from J, with 10 bases in between. DNA for the CDR3: TGTGCCAGCAGCTTGGCCCCCCAGGTCTCCTACAATGAGCAGTTCTTC. This gives the protein CASSLAPQVSYNEQFF.

Only a few counts were recorded for this clonotype. The chain combines TRBV28 with TRBJ2-7; 7 bases fit TRBD1. V lost 5 bases to trimming and J lost 3 bases; unmatched junction nucleotides: 7. CDR1 and CDR2 (germline): MDHEN, SYDVKM. The CDR3 is made up of 14 amino acids. The CDR3 loop reads CASSLRNRGYEQYF. CDR3 coding DNA: TGTGCCAGCAGTCTACGGAACAGGGGCTACGAGCAGTACTTC.

A few counts support this clonotype. V gene TRBV20-1 combines with J gene TRBJ2-3; D tentatively fits TRBD1 or TRBD2 (6 bases each). The V and J ends lost 3 bases and 8 bases respectively, with 18 bases between them. The CDR3 consists of 14 residues. CDR1 is DFQATT and CDR2 is SNEGSKA in the germline V gene (reference sequence). The CDR3 nucleotides read TGCAGTGCTAGGGGCAGGGGAGGAGGTTCTACGCAGTATTTT. This codes for CSARGRGGGSTQYF.

Notes on this clonotype: This CDR3 is missing its conserved last phenylalanine or tryptophan, likely due to a read error. The chain employs TRBV3-1 and TRBJ2-3; a possible D gene is TRBD1 (6 bases). This CDR3 has 15 residues. Trimming removed 7 bases from V and 2 bases from J, with 16 bases in between. Germline V gene lookup returns CDR1 LGHDT and CDR2 YNNKEL (reference sequence). DNA for the CDR3: TGTGCCAGCAATAACAGGGTTCCCCCCACAGATACGCAGTATTCT. Its protein is CASNNRVPPTDTQYS.

In its sample, this clonotype was seen a few times. This chain joins TRBV27 and TRBJ1-3; D possibly corresponds to TRBD1 (5 bases). The CDR3 spans 15 residues. V gave up 2 bases and J gave up 0 bases, with 8 bases separating them. Germline-derived CDR1 and CDR2 are MNHEY and SMNVEV (reference sequence). The CDR3 region has the DNA TGTGCCAGCAGTTTAGCCGGGGGCTCTGGAAACACCATATATTTT. Protein product: CASSLAGGSGNTIYF.

As concerns this clonotype: One end of the junction fails to match germline, which may point to a read error. CDR3 DNA: TGTGCCAGCAGCCAAGGAACAGCTCCCTATGACTACACCTTC. Protein: CASSQGTAPYDYTF. This chain links TRBV3-1 with TRBJ1-2; D remains ambiguous. The CDR3 extends over 14 amino acids. Germline loops: CDR1 LGHDT, CDR2 YNNKEL (reference sequence).